This paragraph reports one TCR beta chain. Its antigen is unknown. The entry originates in a study of PD-1 blockade in classical Hodgkin lymphoma. Whole-study findings and limits: According to reports, newly diagnosed patients had lower baseline TCR diversity than healthy donors, and relapsed/refractory patients had lower baseline TCR diversity still. Complete responders had baseline diversity similar to newly diagnosed patients.

Noted time point: cycle 4 day 1 (C4D1), after more than five weeks of nivolumab. Brentuximab vedotin exposure varied, and every patient relapsed after autologous stem cell transplantation. Thawed PBMCs were the source of CD8+ T cells, obtained through magnetic negative selection. V gave up 2 bases and J gave up 7 bases, with 8 bases separating them. The CDR3 runs to 13 residues. Germline loops: CDR1 MNHEY, CDR2 SMNVEV (reference sequence). Sequenced by immunoSEQ multiplex PCR; TCRdb stores in-frame clones only, minus some. The sample holds approximately 14,000 clones, 89% seen once. This chain uses TRBV27 with TRBJ2-2; no reliable D call. The sequencing used CD8+ T cells from blood, collected before the fourth cycle of nivolumab. The source is a human donor with classical Hodgkin lymphoma. As DNA, the CDR3 is TGTGCCAGCAGTTTAGGAAGTCACGGGGAGCTGTTTTTT. Its protein product is CASSLGSHGELFF.